This T cell receptor beta chain derives from a study of Ad26.COV2.S vaccination and SARS-CoV-2 variants. Study details: This donor came from the COV1001 trial of Ad26.COV2.S. Ad26.COV2.S was injected intramuscularly once or twice, 56 days apart.

Treatment given: some 20 received Ad26.COV2.S at low or high dose, single or two shots; about five received placebo; per-sample allocation not given. Each sample was drawn 63 days after the first injection (of vaccine or placebo). Study-wide findings and caveats: Total responses of T cells may have been underestimated by the analyses of TCR breadth and depth.

With 5 bases removed from V and 4 bases from J, the gap between germline ends came to 18 bases. The germline gives CDR1 LNHNV, CDR2 YYDKDF (reference sequence). The CDR3 is made up of 16 amino acids. The assay was immunoSEQ multiplex PCR, and TCRdb's table has in-frame clones only and misses some. The table has some 640,000 clones, 89% seen once. For this clone: The antigen remains unidentified.

This clonotype was obtained from a person between 18 and 65 years old who received the Ad26.COV2.S COVID-19 vaccine or a placebo. The specimen comprised peripheral blood, sampled in a trial of Ad26.COV2.S vaccine versus placebo. The chain couples TRBV15 to TRBJ2-1; D is possibly TRBD1 (7 bases). For the CDR3, the DNA is TGTGCCACCAGCCTTGGAGGGGGACAGTTTTACAATGAGCAGTTCTTC. This translates into CATSLGGGQFYNEQFF.